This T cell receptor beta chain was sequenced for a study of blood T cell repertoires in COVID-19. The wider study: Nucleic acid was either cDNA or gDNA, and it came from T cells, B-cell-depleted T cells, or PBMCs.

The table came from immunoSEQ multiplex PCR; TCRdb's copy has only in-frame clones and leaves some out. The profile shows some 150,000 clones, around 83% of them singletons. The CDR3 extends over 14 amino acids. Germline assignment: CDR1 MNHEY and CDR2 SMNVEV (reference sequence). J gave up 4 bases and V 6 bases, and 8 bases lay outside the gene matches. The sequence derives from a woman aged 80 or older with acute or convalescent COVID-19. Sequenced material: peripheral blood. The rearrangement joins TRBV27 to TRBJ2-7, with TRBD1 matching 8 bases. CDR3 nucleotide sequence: TGTGCCAGCAGCCCTATGGACAGGGCGTACGAGCAGTACTTC. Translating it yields CASSPMDRAYEQYF.